These 10 T cell receptor beta chains came from one sample sequenced in a study of T cell responses to AZD1222 COVID-19 vaccine. Profiling relied on immunoSEQ multiplex PCR, and the TCRdb table lists in-frame clones only, not all of them. This table holds about 150,000 clones, approximately 80% found once. The sequencing here drew on peripheral blood, taken on day 0 of AZD1222 vaccination. The receptors come from an adult in good health.

J is TRBJ1-2 and V is TRBV19; D is ambiguous. CDR3 length: 11 residues. V was pared by 7 bases and J by 0 bases, with 3 bases between. Germline V CDR1 and CDR2: LNHDA, SQIVND (reference sequence). The CDR3 loop is CASKANYGYTF. The CDR3, as DNA: TGTGCCAGTAAGGCTAACTATGGCTACACCTTC.

The chain has TRBV5-1 and TRBJ1-1; D unresolved. Looked up from germline, CDR1 is SGHRS and CDR2 is YFSETQ. Trimming took 0 bases from V and 4 from J, leaving 16 bases between them. This CDR3 comprises 16 residues. The CDR3 nucleotides read TGCGCCAGCAGCTTGGCCGTAGCGGGTCCGGCCACTGAAGCTTTCTTT. Translated, it gives CASSLAVAGPATEAFF.

The genes are TRBV29-1 and TRBJ1-2; D not certain. V was clipped by 4 bases and J by 3 bases, with 9 bases between them. The CDR3 sequence is 12 residues long. Germline CDR1 is SQVTM and CDR2 is ANQGSEA. CDR3 sequence: CSVVEGDYGYTF. CDR3 DNA sequence: TGCAGCGTTGTGGAGGGAGACTATGGCTACACCTTC.

The chain recombines TRBV11-2 with TRBJ2-3; D is ambiguous. The germline V gene encodes CDR1 SGHAT and CDR2 FQNNGV. Trimming pared 5 bases from V and 6 bases from J, leaving 15 bases between. The CDR3 sequence is 14 residues long. The CDR3 DNA is TGTGCCAGCAGCCCTAGGGCCGTGGTGGATACGCAGTATTTT. Its protein product is CASSPRAVVDTQYF.

This chain connects TRBV25-1 to TRBJ1-3; D might be TRBD1 (5 bases). V was clipped by 8 bases and J by 0 bases, with 17 bases between them. The length of the CDR3 is 16 residues. Germline CDR1 MGHDK, CDR2 SYGVNS. The CDR3 DNA is TGTGCCAGCCGAACGACTGGGACCGACTCTGGAAACACCATATATTTT. Its protein is CASRTTGTDSGNTIYF.

Notes on this clone: A read error may account for a junction end that differs from germline. The V call is TRBV5-1, the J call TRBJ1-1, with 8 bases identical to TRBD1. This CDR3 has 17 residues. Germline loops: CDR1 SGHRS, CDR2 YFSETQ. The CDR3 sequence: CASTLTGDAVRSTEAFF. CDR3 in DNA: TGCGCCAGCACCTTGACAGGGGACGCTGTCCGTTCCACTGAAGCTTTCTTT.

The chain uses TRBV6-5 and TRBJ2-7, with D tentatively TRBD2 (6 bases). The V and J ends lost 6 bases and 0 bases respectively, with 15 bases between them. The CDR3 runs to 15 residues. CDR1 MNHEY and CDR2 SVGAGI come from the germline V gene. CDR3 loop: CASREPGLISYEQYF. CDR3 in DNA: TGTGCCAGCAGGGAGCCGGGACTCATCTCCTACGAGCAGTACTTC.

The chain combines TRBV12-5 with TRBJ2-2; unclear D gene. The V gene lost 7 bases and the J gene lost 2 bases, with 8 bases spanning the gap. The CDR3 is made up of 13 amino acids. Germline values: CDR1 LGHNT, CDR2 FRNRAP. The CDR3 sequence: CASARQNTGELFF. The DNA of the CDR3 is TGTGCTAGTGCCCGCCAAAACACCGGGGAGCTGTTTTTT.

The chain links TRBV7-8 to TRBJ1-1; D remains unclear. The V gene's germline CDR1 is SGHVS and CDR2 FQNEAQ. With 3 bases removed from V and 5 bases from J, the gap between germline ends came to 16 bases. This CDR3 has 15 amino acids. CDR3 loop: CASSFNARTGTEAFF. As DNA, the CDR3 is TGTGCCAGCAGCTTCAACGCCCGGACGGGGACTGAAGCTTTCTTT.

The chain is built from TRBV6-5 and TRBJ1-2; D possibly corresponds to TRBD1 (5 bases). This CDR3 is 14 amino acids long. Germline CDR1 reads MNHEY; CDR2 reads SVGAGI. V shed 6 bases and J shed 8 bases, with 19 bases lying between them. The CDR3 sequence: CASSLGTASLGYTF. CDR3 sequence (DNA): TGTGCCAGCAGCTTAGGGACCGCCTCTTTGGGCTACACCTTC.